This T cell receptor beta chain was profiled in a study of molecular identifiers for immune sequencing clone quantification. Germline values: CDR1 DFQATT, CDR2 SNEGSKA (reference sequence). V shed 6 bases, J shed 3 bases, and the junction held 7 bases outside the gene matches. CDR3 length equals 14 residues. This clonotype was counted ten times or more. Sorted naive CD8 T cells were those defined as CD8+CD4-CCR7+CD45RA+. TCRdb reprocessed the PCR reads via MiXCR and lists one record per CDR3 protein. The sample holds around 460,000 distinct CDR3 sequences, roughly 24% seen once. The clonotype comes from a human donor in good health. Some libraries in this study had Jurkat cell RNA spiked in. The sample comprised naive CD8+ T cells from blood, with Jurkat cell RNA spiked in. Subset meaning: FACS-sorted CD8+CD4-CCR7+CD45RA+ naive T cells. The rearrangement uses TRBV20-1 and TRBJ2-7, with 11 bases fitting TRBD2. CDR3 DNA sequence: TGCAGTGCCCTAGCCGGGACTAGCGGCTACGAGCAGTACTTC. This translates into CSALAGTSGYEQYF.